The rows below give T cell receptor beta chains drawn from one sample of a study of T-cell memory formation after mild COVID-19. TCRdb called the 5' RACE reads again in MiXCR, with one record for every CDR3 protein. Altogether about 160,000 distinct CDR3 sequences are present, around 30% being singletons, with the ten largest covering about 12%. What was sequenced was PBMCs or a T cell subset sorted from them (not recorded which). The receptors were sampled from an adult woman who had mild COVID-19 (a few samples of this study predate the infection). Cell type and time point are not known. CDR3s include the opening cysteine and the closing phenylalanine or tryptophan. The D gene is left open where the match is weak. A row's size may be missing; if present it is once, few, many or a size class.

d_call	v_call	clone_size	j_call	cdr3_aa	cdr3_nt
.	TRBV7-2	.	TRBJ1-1	CASSSRTALEAFF	TGTGCCAGCAGCTCAAGGACAGCTCTTGAAGCTTTCTTT
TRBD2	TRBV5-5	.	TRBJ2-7	CASSSPGGLEQYF	TGTGCCAGCAGCTCCCCGGGGGGGCTCGAGCAGTACTTC
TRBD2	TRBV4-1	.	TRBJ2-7	CASSQTPGRGYEQYF	TGCGCCAGCAGCCAAACCCCCGGGAGGGGATACGAGCAGTACTTC
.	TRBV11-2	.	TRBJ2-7	CASSLAHEQYF	TGTGCCAGCAGCTTAGCTCACGAGCAGTACTTC
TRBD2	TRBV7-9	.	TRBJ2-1	CASSLGVGGTYNEQFF	TGTGCCAGCAGCTTAGGTGTCGGGGGGACCTACAATGAGCAGTTCTTC
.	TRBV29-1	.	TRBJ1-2	CSVWARGYGYTF	TGCAGCGTATGGGCCAGAGGCTATGGCTACACCTTC
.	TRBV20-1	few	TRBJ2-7	CSARGLLQGVHEQYF	TGCAGTGCTAGAGGTCTCCTGCAGGGTGTCCACGAGCAGTACTTC
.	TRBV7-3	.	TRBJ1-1	CASSLSTQGTEAFF	TGTGCCAGCAGCTTAAGCACGCAGGGCACTGAAGCTTTCTTT
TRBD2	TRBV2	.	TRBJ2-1	CASRTSGGNEQFF	TGTGCCAGCAGGACTAGCGGGGGGAATGAGCAGTTCTTC
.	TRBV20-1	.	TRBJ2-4	CSARAPGQWNIQYF	TGCAGTGCTAGGGCCCCTGGCCAGTGGAACATTCAGTACTTC
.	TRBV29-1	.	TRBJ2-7	CSVRGAVGEQYF	TGCAGCGTTCGCGGGGCCGTGGGGGAGCAGTACTTC
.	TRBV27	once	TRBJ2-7	CASSLRGGPSYEQYF	TGTGCCAGCAGTTTAAGAGGCGGTCCCTCCTACGAGCAGTACTTC
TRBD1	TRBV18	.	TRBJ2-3	CASSLLPGQEDTQYF	TGTGCCAGCTCACTATTGCCGGGACAGGAGGATACGCAGTATTTT
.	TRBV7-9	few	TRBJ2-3	CASSLSGDTQYF	TGTGCCAGCAGCTTATCGGGAGATACGCAGTATTTT
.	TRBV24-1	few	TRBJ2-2	CATSALDGNTGELFF	TGTGCCACCAGTGCTCTGGACGGAAACACCGGGGAGCTGTTTTTT
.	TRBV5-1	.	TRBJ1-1	CASSLEAGRTEAFF	TGCGCCAGCAGCTTGGAGGCAGGACGGACTGAAGCTTTCTTT
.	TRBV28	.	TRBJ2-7	CASSPRGGVYEQYF	TGTGCCAGCAGTCCCCGCGGCGGGGTCTACGAGCAGTACTTC
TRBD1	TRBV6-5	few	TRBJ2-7	CATRPGTGEREQYF	TGTGCCACCCGCCCCGGGACAGGGGAGAGGGAGCAGTACTTC
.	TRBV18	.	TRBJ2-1	CASSPSSVSSYNEQFF	TGTGCCAGCTCACCAAGTAGCGTTAGCTCCTACAATGAGCAGTTCTTC
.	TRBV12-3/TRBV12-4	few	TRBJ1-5	CASSRAHDQPQHF	TGTGCCAGCAGCAGGGCGCACGATCAGCCCCAGCATTTT
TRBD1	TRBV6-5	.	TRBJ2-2	CASTLQGADLATGELFF	TGTGCCAGCACCCTACAGGGGGCGGATCTCGCCACCGGGGAGCTGTTTTTT
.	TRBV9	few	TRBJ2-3	CASSVGVGPDTQYF	TGTGCCAGCAGCGTAGGGGTAGGGCCCGATACGCAGTATTTT
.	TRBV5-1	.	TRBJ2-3	CASSVSSADTQYF	TGCGCCAGCAGCGTCTCGTCGGCAGATACGCAGTATTTT
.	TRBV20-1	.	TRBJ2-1	CSAEEYNEQFF	TGCAGTGCCGAGGAGTACAATGAGCAGTTCTTC
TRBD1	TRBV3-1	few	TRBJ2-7	CASSPEEETGVYEQYF	TGTGCCAGCAGCCCAGAAGAAGAGACAGGGGTCTACGAGCAGTACTTC
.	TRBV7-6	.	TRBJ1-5	CASSLVAGRTNQPQHF	TGTGCCAGCAGCTTAGTCGCGGGACGAACTAATCAGCCCCAGCATTTT
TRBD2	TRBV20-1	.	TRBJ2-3	CSARDPGLAGGDTQYF	TGCAGTGCTAGAGATCCGGGACTAGCGGGGGGAGATACGCAGTATTTT
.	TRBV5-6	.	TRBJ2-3	CASRRAGTDTQYF	TGTGCCAGCAGGAGGGCGGGCACAGATACGCAGTATTTT
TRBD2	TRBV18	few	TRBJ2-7	CASSPRISKRETPYEQYF	TGTGCCAGCTCACCACGGATATCGAAGCGGGAGACTCCCTACGAGCAGTACTTC
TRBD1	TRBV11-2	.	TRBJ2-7	CASSSTGTGIDEQYF	TGTGCCAGCAGCTCTACCGGGACAGGGATCGACGAGCAGTACTTC
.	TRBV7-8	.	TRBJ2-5	CASSLTRIWGAKETQYF	TGTGCCAGCAGCCTCACGAGGATTTGGGGGGCAAAAGAGACCCAGTACTTC
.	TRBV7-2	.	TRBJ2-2	CASSGGPRTGELFF	TGTGCCAGCAGCGGAGGGCCACGAACCGGGGAGCTGTTTTTT
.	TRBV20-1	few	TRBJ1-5	CSANQGMSSSNQPQHF	TGCAGTGCTAATCAGGGGATGAGTAGTAGCAATCAGCCCCAGCATTTT
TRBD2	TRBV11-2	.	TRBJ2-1	CASSPRLAGGKQFF	TGTGCCAGCAGCCCGCGCCTAGCGGGGGGTAAGCAGTTCTTC
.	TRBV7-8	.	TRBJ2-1	CASSLAVRTYNEQFF	TGTGCCAGCAGCTTAGCAGTCCGTACCTACAATGAGCAGTTCTTC
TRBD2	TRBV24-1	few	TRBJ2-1	CATSDMTSGSINEQFF	TGTGCCACCAGTGATATGACTAGCGGGAGTATAAATGAGCAGTTCTTC
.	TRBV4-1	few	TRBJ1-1	CASSQGDPNAEAFF	TGCGCCAGCAGCCAAGGGGACCCGAACGCTGAAGCTTTCTTT
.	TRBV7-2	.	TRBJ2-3	CASSLAGEAVTDTQYF	TGTGCCAGCAGCTTAGCCGGCGAGGCGGTCACAGATACGCAGTATTTT
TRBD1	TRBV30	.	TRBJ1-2	CAWSLPRTGTINYGYTF	TGTGCCTGGAGTCTACCCCGGACAGGGACAATCAACTATGGCTACACCTTC
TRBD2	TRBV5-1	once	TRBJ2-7	CASSMGLAGGQNEQYF	TGCGCCAGCAGCATGGGACTAGCGGGGGGGCAGAACGAGCAGTACTTC
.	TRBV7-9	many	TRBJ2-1	CASSPVTRGEQFF	TGTGCCAGCAGCCCGGTGACTCGGGGGGAGCAGTTCTTC
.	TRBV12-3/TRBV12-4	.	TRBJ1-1	CASSLIWGREGEAFF	TGTGCCAGCAGTTTGATCTGGGGGCGCGAAGGTGAAGCTTTCTTT
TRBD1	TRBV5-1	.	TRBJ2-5	CASTPLGQGAWETQYF	TGCGCCAGCACCCCACTAGGGCAGGGGGCCTGGGAGACCCAGTACTTC
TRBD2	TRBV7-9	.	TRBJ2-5	CASSLAVTSEYQETQYF	TGTGCCAGCAGCTTAGCGGTGACTAGCGAATACCAAGAGACCCAGTACTTC
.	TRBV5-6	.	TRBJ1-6	CASSLAPTENNSPLHF	TGTGCCAGCAGCTTGGCCCCGACAGAGAATAATTCACCCCTCCACTTT
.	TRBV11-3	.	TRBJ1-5	CASSLATAEYSNQPQHF	TGTGCCAGCAGCTTAGCGACAGCGGAATATAGCAATCAGCCCCAGCATTTT
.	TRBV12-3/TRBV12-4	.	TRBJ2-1	CASSLRDRQFF	TGTGCCAGCAGTTTACGTGATAGGCAGTTCTTC
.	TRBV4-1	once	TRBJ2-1	CASSQLRGSQSSYNEQFF	TGCGCCAGCAGCCAATTAAGGGGCAGCCAGAGCTCCTACAATGAGCAGTTCTTC
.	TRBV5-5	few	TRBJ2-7	CASSFRTPNYEQYF	TGTGCCAGCAGCTTTCGAACCCCCAACTACGAGCAGTACTTC
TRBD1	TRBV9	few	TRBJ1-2	CASSAGQGGDYGYTF	TGTGCCAGCAGCGCGGGACAGGGAGGGGACTATGGCTACACCTTC